This record concerns one T cell receptor (beta chain) sequence. Antigen: not known. TCRdb reprocessed the PCR reads with MiXCR, giving one entry per CDR3 protein. The sample includes about 500,000 distinct CDR3 sequences, roughly 24% of them seen just once. Sorted inputs of roughly 18,000 to 1,100,000 cells, with 10%, 30% or 50% RNA, yielded naive CD8 libraries. A CD8+CD4-CCR7+CD45RA+ gate was used to sort naive CD8 T cells. The source of the sample is a study of molecular identifiers for immune sequencing clone quantification. Overall study findings and caveats: Identical TCR molecules can share a barcode, and this sharing could underestimate highly expanded clone sizes.

This CDR3 comprises 14 residues. Trimming removed 4 bases at V and 0 bases at J, with 10 bases between. Germline CDR1 and CDR2: MNHEY and SVGEGT. The sample consisted of naive CD8+ T cells from blood, with Jurkat cell RNA spiked in. Stated subset: FACS-sorted CD8+CD4-CCR7+CD45RA+ naive T cells. The receptor was isolated from a human donor in good health. Some libraries in this study had Jurkat cell RNA spiked in. This chain connects TRBV6-2 or TRBV6-3 to TRBJ2-7; D gene unclear. DNA of the CDR3: TGTGCCAGCAGTTCCGGGCCCACCTCCTACGAGCAGTACTTC. Translating it yields CASSSGPTSYEQYF.